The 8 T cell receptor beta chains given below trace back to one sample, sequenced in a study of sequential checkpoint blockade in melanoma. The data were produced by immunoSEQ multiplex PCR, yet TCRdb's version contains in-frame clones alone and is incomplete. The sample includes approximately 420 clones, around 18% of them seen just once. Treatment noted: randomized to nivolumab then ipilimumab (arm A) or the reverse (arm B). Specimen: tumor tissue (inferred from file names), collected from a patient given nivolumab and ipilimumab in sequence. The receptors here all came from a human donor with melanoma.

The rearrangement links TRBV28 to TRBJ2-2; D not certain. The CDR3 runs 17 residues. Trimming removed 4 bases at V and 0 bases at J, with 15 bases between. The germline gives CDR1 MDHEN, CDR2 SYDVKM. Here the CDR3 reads CASSSPSLGPNTGELFF. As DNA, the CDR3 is TGTGCCAGCAGTTCCCCCTCTCTTGGTCCGAACACCGGGGAGCTGTTTTTT.

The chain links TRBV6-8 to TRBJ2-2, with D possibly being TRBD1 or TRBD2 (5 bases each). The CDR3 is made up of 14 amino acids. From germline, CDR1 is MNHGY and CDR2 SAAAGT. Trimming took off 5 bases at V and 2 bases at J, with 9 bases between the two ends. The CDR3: CASSHGANTGELFF. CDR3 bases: TGTGCCAGCAGTCACGGGGCTAACACCGGGGAGCTGTTTTTT.

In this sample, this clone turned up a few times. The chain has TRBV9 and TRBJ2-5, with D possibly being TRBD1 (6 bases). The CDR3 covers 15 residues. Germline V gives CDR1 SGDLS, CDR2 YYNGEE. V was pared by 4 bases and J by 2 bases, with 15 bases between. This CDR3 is CASSPFQGQQETQYF. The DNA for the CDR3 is TGTGCCAGCAGCCCCTTCCAGGGACAACAAGAGACCCAGTACTTC.

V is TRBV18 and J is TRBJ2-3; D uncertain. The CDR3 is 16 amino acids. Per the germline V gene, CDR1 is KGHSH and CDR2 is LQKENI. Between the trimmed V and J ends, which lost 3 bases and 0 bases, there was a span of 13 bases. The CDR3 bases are TGTGCCAGCTCACCTGAACTGGTCCGCAGCACAGATACGCAGTATTTT. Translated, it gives CASSPELVRSTDTQYF.

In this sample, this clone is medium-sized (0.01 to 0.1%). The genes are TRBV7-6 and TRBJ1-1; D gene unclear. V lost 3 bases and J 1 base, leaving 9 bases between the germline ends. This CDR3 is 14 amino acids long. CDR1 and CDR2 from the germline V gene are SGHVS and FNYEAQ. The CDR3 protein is CASSFGFTNTEAFF. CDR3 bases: TGTGCCAGCAGCTTCGGGTTCACGAACACTGAAGCTTTCTTT.

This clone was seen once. The DNA for the CDR3 is TGTGCCAGTAGGGACAGGGGCTCGAACACCGGGGAGCTGTTTTTT. This translates into CASRDRGSNTGELFF. V gene TRBV19 combines with J gene TRBJ2-2; TRBD1 matches 9 bases. Germline CDR1 LNHDA, CDR2 SQIVND (reference sequence). V shed 6 bases, J shed 0 bases, and the junction held 2 bases outside the gene matches. This CDR3 contains 15 residues. The whole variable domain, remainder taken from reference TRBV19 and TRBJ2-2, is DGGITQSPKYLFRKEGQNVTLSCEQNLNHDAMYWYRQDPGQGLRLIYYSQIVNDFQKGDIAEGYSVSREKKESFPLTVTSAQKNPTAFYLCASRDRGSNTGELFFGEGSRLTVL.

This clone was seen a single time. The CDR3 DNA follows: TGTGCCAGCTCATCGAAGGAGTTGGGGTCCAACTATGGCTACACCTTC. It encodes CASSSKELGSNYGYTF. The chain couples TRBV18 to TRBJ1-2; D remains unclear. CDR3 length equals 16 residues. V dropped 5 bases and J dropped 2 bases, with 18 bases sitting between them. Germline V gene data show CDR1 as KGHSH and CDR2 as LQKENI.

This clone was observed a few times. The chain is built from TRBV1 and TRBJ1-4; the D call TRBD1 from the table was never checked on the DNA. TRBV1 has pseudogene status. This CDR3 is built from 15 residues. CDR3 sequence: CASSLLQGINEKLFF. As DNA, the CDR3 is TGCGCCAGCAGCCTCCTACAGGGGATTAATGAAAAACTGTTTTTT.